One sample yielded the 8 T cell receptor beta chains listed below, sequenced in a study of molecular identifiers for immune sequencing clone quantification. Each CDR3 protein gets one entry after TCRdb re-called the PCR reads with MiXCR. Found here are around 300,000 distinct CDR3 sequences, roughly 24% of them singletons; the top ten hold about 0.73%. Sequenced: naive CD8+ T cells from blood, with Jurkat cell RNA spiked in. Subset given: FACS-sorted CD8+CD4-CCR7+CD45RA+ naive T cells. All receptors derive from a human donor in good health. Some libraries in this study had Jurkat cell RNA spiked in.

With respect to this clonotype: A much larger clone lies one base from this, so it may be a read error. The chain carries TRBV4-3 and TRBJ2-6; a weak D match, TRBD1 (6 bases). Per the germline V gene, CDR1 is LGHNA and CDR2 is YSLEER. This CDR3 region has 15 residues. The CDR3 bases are TGCGCCAGCAGACCGGACAGCTCTGGGGCCAACGTCCCGACTTTC. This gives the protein CASRPDSSGANVPTF.

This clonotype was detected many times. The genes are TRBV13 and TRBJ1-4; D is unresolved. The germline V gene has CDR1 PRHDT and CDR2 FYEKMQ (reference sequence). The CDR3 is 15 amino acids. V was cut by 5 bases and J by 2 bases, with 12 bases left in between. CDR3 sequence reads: CASSTRTLTNEKLFF. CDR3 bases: TGTGCCAGCAGCACCCGGACGTTGACTAATGAAAAACTGTTTTTT.

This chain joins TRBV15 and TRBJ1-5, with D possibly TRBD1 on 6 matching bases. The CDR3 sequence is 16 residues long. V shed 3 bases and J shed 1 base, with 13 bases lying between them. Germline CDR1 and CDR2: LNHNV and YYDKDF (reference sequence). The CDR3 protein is CATSRRRGKSNQPQHF. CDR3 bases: TGTGCCACCAGCAGGCGTAGGGGGAAAAGCAATCAGCCCCAGCATTTT.

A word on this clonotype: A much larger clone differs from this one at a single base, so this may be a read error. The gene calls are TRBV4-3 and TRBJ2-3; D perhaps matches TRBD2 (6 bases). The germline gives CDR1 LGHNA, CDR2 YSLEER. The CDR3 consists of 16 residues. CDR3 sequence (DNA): TGCGCCAGCAGCCAAGATCAACGGGGACTCACAGATACGCAGAATTTT. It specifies CASSQDQRGLTDTQNF.

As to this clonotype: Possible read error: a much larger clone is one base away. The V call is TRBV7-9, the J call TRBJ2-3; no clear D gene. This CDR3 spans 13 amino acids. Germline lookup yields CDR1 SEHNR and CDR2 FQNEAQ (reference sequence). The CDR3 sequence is CASSPRRTDTLYF. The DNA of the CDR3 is TGTGCCAGCAGCCCGCGACGCACAGATACGCTGTATTTT.

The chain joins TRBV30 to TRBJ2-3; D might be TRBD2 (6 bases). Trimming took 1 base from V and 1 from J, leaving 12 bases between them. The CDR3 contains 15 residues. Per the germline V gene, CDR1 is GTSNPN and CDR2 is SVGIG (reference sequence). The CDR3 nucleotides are TGTGCCTGGAGTGGCCATGGAGGGGGCACAGATACGCAGTATTTT. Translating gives CAWSGHGGGTDTQYF.

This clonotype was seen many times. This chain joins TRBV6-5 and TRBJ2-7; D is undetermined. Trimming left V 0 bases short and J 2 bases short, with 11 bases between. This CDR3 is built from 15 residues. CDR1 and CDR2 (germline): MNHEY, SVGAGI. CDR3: CASSYSIGQAYEQYF. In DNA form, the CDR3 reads TGTGCCAGCAGTTACTCGATTGGGCAGGCCTACGAGCAGTACTTC.

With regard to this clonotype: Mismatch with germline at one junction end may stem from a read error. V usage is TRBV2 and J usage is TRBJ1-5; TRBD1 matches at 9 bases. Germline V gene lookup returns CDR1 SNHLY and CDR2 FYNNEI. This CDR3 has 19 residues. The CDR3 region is CASGEGTGYFRGTNQPQHF. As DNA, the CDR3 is TGTGCCAGCGGTGAAGGGACAGGGTATTTTAGGGGAACCAATCAGCCCCAGCATTTT. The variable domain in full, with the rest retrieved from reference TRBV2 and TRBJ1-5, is EPEVTQTPSHQVTQMGQEVILRCVPISNHLYFYWYRQILGQKVEFLVSFYNNEISEKSEIFDDQFSVERPDGSNFTLKIRSTKLEDSAMYFCASGEGTGYFRGTNQPQHFGDGTRLSIL.